This TCR beta chain was sequenced during a study of T cells in Graves' hyperthyroidism and ophthalmopathy. Findings of the study overall: Blood also held most thyroid clonotypes expanded beyond 0.001. Ophthalmopathy cases were set apart from stable hyperthyroidism by a 13 V-J model.

Subjects aged 18 to 65 presented with newly diagnosed hyperthyroidism of less than 2 months' duration. This clonotype occurred a few times. The antigen remains unidentified. The germline V gene encodes CDR1 MNHNS and CDR2 SASEGT. V lost 7 bases, J lost 3 bases, and 11 bases lay in between. This CDR3 contains 13 residues. Amplified TCR beta CDR3 regions came from RNA transcripts. First-round RT-PCR with HTBI primers amplified the TCR CDR3 region. TCRdb re-called the multiplex PCR reads through MiXCR, storing one row per CDR3 protein. The sample has fewer than 350,000 distinct CDR3 sequences, around a fifth seen once; the top ten hold about 50%.

The sequenced sample was blood. This TCR derives from a woman in her 50s with Graves' hyperthyroidism. The chain couples TRBV6-1 to TRBJ2-3, with a tentative D call TRBD1 (7 bases). CDR3 region: CASKPGGTDTQYF. CDR3 nucleotides: TGTGCCAGCAAACCAGGGGGGACAGATACGCAGTATTTT.